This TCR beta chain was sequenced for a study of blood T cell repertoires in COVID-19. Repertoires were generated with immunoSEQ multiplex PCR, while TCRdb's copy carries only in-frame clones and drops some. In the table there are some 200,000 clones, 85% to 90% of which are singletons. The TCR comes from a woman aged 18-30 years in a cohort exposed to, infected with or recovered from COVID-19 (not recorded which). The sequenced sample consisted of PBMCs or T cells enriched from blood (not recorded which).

The CDR3 reads CASSLGQGVEAFF. The CDR3, as DNA: TGTGCCAGCAGTTTAGGACAGGGCGTAGAAGCTTTCTTT. The genes are TRBV12-3 or TRBV12-4 and TRBJ1-1; 7 bases are shared with TRBD1. The CDR3 is 13 residues long. V gave up 1 base and J gave up 8 bases; unmatched junction bases: 4.